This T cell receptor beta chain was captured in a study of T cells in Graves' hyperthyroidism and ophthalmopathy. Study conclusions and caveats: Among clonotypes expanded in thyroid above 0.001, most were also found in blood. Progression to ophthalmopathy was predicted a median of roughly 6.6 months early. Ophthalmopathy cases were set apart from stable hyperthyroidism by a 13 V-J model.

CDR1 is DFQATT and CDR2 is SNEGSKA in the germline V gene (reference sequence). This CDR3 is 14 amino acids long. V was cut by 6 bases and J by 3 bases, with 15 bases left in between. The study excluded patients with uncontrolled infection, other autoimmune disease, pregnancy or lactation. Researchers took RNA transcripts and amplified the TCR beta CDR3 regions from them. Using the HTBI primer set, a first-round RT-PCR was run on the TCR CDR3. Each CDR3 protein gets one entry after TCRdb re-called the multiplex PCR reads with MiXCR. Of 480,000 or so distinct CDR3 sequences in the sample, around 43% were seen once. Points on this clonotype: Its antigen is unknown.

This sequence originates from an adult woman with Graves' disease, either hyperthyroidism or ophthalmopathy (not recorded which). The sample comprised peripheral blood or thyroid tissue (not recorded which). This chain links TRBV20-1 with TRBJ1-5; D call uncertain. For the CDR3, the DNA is TGCAGTGCCCTTAGCGGGAGATCCAATCAGCCCCAGCATTTT. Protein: CSALSGRSNQPQHF.